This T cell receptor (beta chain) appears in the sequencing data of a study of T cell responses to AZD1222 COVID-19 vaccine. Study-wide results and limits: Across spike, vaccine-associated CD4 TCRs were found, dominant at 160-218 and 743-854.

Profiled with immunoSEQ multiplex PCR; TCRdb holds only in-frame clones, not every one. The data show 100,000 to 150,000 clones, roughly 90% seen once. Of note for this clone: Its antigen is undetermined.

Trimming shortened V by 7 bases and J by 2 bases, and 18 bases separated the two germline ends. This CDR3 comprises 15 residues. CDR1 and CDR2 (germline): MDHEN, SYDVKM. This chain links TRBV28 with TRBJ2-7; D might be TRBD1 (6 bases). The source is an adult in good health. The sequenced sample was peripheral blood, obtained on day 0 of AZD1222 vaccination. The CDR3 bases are TGTGCCAGCACCCCTGGAGCCAGGGGAACCTACGAGCAGTACTTC. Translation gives CASTPGARGTYEQYF.